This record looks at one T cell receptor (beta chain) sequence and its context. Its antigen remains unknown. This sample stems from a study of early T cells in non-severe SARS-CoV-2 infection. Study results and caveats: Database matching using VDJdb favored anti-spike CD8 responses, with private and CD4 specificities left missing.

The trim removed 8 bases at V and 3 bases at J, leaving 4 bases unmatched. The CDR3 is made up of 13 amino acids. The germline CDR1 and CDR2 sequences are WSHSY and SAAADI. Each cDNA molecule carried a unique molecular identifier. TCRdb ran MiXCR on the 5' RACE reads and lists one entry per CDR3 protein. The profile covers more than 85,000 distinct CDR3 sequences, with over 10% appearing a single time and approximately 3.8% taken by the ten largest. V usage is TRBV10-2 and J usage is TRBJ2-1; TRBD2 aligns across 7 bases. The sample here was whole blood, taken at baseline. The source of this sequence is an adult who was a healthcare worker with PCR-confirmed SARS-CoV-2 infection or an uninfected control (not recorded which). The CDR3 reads CASRAGIYNEQFF. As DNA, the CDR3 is TGCGCCAGCCGAGCGGGAATCTACAATGAGCAGTTCTTC.